These 13 T cell receptor beta chains came from one sample sequenced in a study of T cell responses to AZD1222 COVID-19 vaccine. The method was immunoSEQ multiplex PCR; TCRdb's version includes in-frame clones alone and lacks a portion of them. The data hold 150,000 to 200,000 clones, with 80% to 95% observed a single time. This sample comprised peripheral blood, obtained on day 0 of AZD1222 vaccination. These TCRs come from an adult in good health.

The chain carries TRBV4-3 and TRBJ2-1; the D is unclear. Trimming pared 0 bases from V and 10 bases from J, leaving 13 bases between. The length of the CDR3 is 14 residues. CDR1 is LGHNA and CDR2 is YSLEER in the germline V gene. CDR3 nucleotides: TGCGCCAGCAGCCAAGATCGAGGTTCGCGGGAGCAGTTCTTC. Translating it yields CASSQDRGSREQFF.

J is TRBJ2-3 and V is TRBV6-1; D gene unclear. CDR1 and CDR2 (germline): MNHNS, SASEGT. V lost 2 bases and J lost 0, with 6 bases in between. This CDR3 contains 14 residues. The CDR3 DNA reads as TGTGCCAGCAGTGAAATCCACAGCACAGATACGCAGTATTTT. This gives the protein CASSEIHSTDTQYF.

The chain recombines TRBV28 with TRBJ1-2; no reliable D call. Trimming pared 7 bases from V and 3 bases from J, leaving 30 bases between. Germline V gene sequence: CDR1 MDHEN, CDR2 SYDVKM. The CDR3 sequence is 19 residues long. The CDR3 DNA reads as TGTGCCAGCAAATCCCCAATTGGATCCCCGGCCCACACAGACTATGGCTACACCTTC. Protein sequence: CASKSPIGSPAHTDYGYTF.

The genes are TRBV2 and TRBJ1-5, with 9 positions matching TRBD1. Germline V gives CDR1 SNHLY, CDR2 FYNNEI. CDR3 length: 14 residues. Unmatched junction bases numbered 4, after V lost 4 bases and J lost 6 bases. The CDR3 region has the DNA TGTGCCAGCAGTGGGACAGGGGCAGGTCAGCCCCAGCATTTT. Translation: CASSGTGAGQPQHF.

This clone was counted once. The rearrangement uses TRBV27 and TRBJ1-6, with 7 bases identical to TRBD1. Germline V lookup: CDR1 MNHEY, CDR2 SMNVEV (reference sequence). Losses at the gene ends were 4 bases for V and 6 bases for J; bases not matched to a gene: 0. This CDR3 comprises 13 residues. The CDR3: CASSSGGNSPLHF. In DNA form, the CDR3 reads TGTGCCAGCAGTTCAGGGGGTAATTCACCCCTCCACTTT.

The rearrangement links TRBV6-1 to TRBJ1-4, with 11 positions matching TRBD1. The CDR3 covers 16 residues. The ends lost 0 bases at V and 8 bases at J; junction bases unmatched: 5. Germline values: CDR1 MNHNS, CDR2 SASEGT. In nucleotides, the CDR3 is TGTGCCAGCAGTGAAGCTTTAGGACAGGGGGCGGAAAAACTGTTTTTT. As protein: CASSEALGQGAEKLFF.

The chain carries TRBV21-1 and TRBJ1-2. TRBV21-1 is a pseudogene locus. The CDR3 is 14 residues long. The DNA of the CDR3 is TGTGCCAGCAGCAAACAGAGGAACGAGCGAGGCTACACCTTC. Translating gives CASSKQRNERGYTF.

The genes are TRBV3-1 (or the pseudogene TRBV3-2) and TRBJ2-4; perhaps TRBD2 as D (6 bases). This CDR3 is built from 17 residues. Germline V gives CDR1 LGHDT, CDR2 YNNKEL (reference sequence). With 4 bases removed from V and 0 bases from J, the gap between germline ends came to 16 bases. The CDR3 spells CASSPLAGTLAKNIQYF. The CDR3 nucleotides are TGTGCCAGCAGCCCCCTGGCGGGGACCTTAGCCAAAAACATTCAGTACTTC.

The chain couples TRBV7-2 to TRBJ2-7; D is perhaps TRBD2 (6 bases). The CDR3 is made up of 17 amino acids. V lost 0 bases, J lost 1 base, and 16 bases lay in between. CDR1 and CDR2 (germline): SGHTA, FQGNSA. Here the CDR3 reads CASSLAVWRGSSYEQYF. CDR3 coding DNA: TGTGCCAGCAGCTTAGCTGTCTGGCGGGGCTCGTCCTACGAGCAGTACTTC.

This sequence joins TRBV5-4 and TRBJ1-2, with D perhaps matching TRBD1 (5 bases). Per germline, CDR1 SGHNT and CDR2 YYREEE (reference sequence). V was clipped by 3 bases and J by 5 bases, with 11 bases between them. There are 13 residues in the CDR3. The CDR3 DNA follows: TGTGCCAGCAGCTCAGGACAACTTTATGGCTACACCTTC. It yields the protein CASSSGQLYGYTF.

The chain couples TRBV15 to TRBJ2-1, with D tentatively TRBD2 (6 bases). Trimming shortened V by 3 bases and J by 1 base, and 13 bases separated the two germline ends. This CDR3 has 16 amino acids. CDR1 is LNHNV and CDR2 is YYDKDF in the germline V gene (reference sequence). The CDR3 DNA follows: TGTGCCACCAGCAGTACCGGAGGGCTTTCCTACAATGAGCAGTTCTTC. Translating it yields CATSSTGGLSYNEQFF.

The V call is TRBV18, the J call TRBJ1-3; 9 bases line up with TRBD1. V lost 2 bases, J lost 3 bases, and 11 bases stayed unmatched. Germline V gene lookup returns CDR1 KGHSH and CDR2 LQKENI. The CDR3 sequence is 18 residues long. The CDR3 coding sequence is TGTGCCAGCTCACCAAATACCGTACAGGGGGCGAGTGGAAACACCATATATTTT. Encoded protein: CASSPNTVQGASGNTIYF.

The rearrangement uses TRBV3-1 (or the pseudogene TRBV3-2) and TRBJ1-1; D remains unclear. The V gene's germline CDR1 is LGHDT and CDR2 YNNKEL (reference sequence). Trimming shortened V by 4 bases and J by 4 bases, and 19 bases separated the two germline ends. The CDR3 loop spans 16 amino acids. The CDR3 reads CASSPGNGDKSTEAFF. CDR3 DNA sequence: TGTGCCAGCAGCCCTGGGAACGGGGATAAAAGCACTGAAGCTTTCTTT.